This T cell receptor (beta chain) derives from a study of early T cells in non-severe SARS-CoV-2 infection. Looking at the study overall: Chains from this unsorted whole-blood bulk RNA could not be paired.

Whole-study findings and limits: Clonotype matching in VDJdb favored anti-spike CD8 responses and did not capture private and CD4 specificities.

The table lists this clonotype with a few counts. Antigen unknown. With 7 bases removed from V and 2 bases from J, the gap between germline ends came to 21 bases. The CDR3 length is 15 residues. CDR1 and CDR2 (germline): SQVTM, ANQGSEA. cDNA molecules, individually, were tagged with unique molecular identifiers. TCRdb independently ran MiXCR on the 5' RACE reads; one entry per CDR3 protein. Of around 81,000 distinct CDR3 sequences listed, around 14% were seen once; the top ten hold approximately 9.9%. This clonotype was obtained from an adult who was a healthcare worker with PCR-confirmed SARS-CoV-2 infection or an uninfected control (not recorded which). The gene calls are TRBV29-1 and TRBJ2-7; D remains ambiguous. Sequencing was carried out using whole blood. The CDR3 sequence: CSAVPKLHSPYEQYF. CDR3 DNA: TGCAGCGCCGTACCGAAGCTCCACTCCCCCTACGAGCAGTACTTC.